These 9 T cell receptor beta chains were sequenced from one sample in a study of blood T cell repertoires in COVID-19 (TCRdb year 2020). The protocol used for the library was the immunoSEQ multiplex PCR assay. TCRdb re-hosts the immuneACCESS table, in-frame sequences only. Its copies lack some clones; in the studies checked, an unresolved V gene accounts for under half of them, and the cause for the rest is not known. The sample table contains fewer than 65,000 clones; only one count was recorded for about 88% of them. Jointly, the top ten make up 12% of the sample. Sequencing was performed on peripheral blood. Receptor source: a human donor in a cohort sampled during active COVID-19.

This clone was counted between two and nine times. J is TRBJ2-7 and V is TRBV27; a possible D gene is TRBD2 (6 bases). Trimming left V 0 bases short and J 1 base short, with 13 bases between. Germline lookup yields CDR1 MNHEY and CDR2 SMNVEV (reference sequence). This CDR3 has 16 amino acids. CDR3 nucleotide sequence: TGTGCCAGCAGTTTATCGTTTGGACTAACTTCCTACGAGCAGTACTTC. Translating it yields CASSLSFGLTSYEQYF.

This sequence joins TRBV29-1 and TRBJ2-7, with 9 bases that match TRBD2. This CDR3 contains 13 residues. V dropped 5 bases and J dropped 7; count of bases not matched to a gene: 9. The germline CDR1 and CDR2 sequences are SQVTM and ANQGSEA. The CDR3 sequence is CSVLVAGVREQYF. For the CDR3, the DNA is TGCAGCGTTTTAGTAGCGGGAGTGCGGGAGCAGTACTTC.

This clone was seen more than once but under ten times. The chain combines TRBV6-5 with TRBJ2-7, with 7 bases matching TRBD2. With 10 bases clipped from V and 1 base from J, the junction kept 10 bases outside the gene matches. CDR1 and CDR2 (germline): MNHEY, SVGAGI. The CDR3 covers 14 residues. CDR3 DNA sequence: TGTGCCACGGCCTTGGGGGGGGATTCCTACGAGCAGTACTTC. Protein sequence: CATALGGDSYEQYF.

This chain uses TRBV11-1 with TRBJ2-1; D is possibly TRBD1 (6 bases). V shed 2 bases and J shed 4 bases, with 15 bases lying between them. There are 16 residues in the CDR3. CDR1 and CDR2 from the germline V gene are SGHAT and FQDESV (reference sequence). The CDR3 reads CASSLNLGQPYNEQFF. The DNA for the CDR3 is TGTGCCAGCAGCTTAAATCTGGGACAACCGTACAATGAGCAGTTCTTC.

In this sample, this clone turned up once. This chain joins TRBV18 and TRBJ2-7, with a tentative D call TRBD2 (6 bases). The germline CDR1 and CDR2 sequences are KGHSH and LQKENI. CDR3 length equals 13 residues. Between the trimmed V and J ends, which lost 5 bases and 3 bases, there was a span of 11 bases. CDR3 protein: CASSSGVVYEQYF. The DNA for the CDR3 is TGTGCCAGCTCATCGGGGGTCGTCTACGAGCAGTACTTC.

This chain links TRBV4-1 with TRBJ2-3, with D uncertain. Trimming stripped 0 bases from V and 3 bases from J, with 13 bases between. The CDR3 loop spans 16 amino acids. The germline CDR1 and CDR2 sequences are MGHRA and YSYEKL. The CDR3 DNA reads TGCGCCAGCAGCCAAGAAGTCTACGGTAATACAGATACGCAGTATTTT. It codes for CASSQEVYGNTDTQYF.

A note on this clone: This sample also contains other DNA sequences that code for the same CDR3. The gene calls are TRBV6-2 or TRBV6-3 and TRBJ1-5; the match to TRBD1 covers 11 bases. From germline, CDR1 is MNHEY and CDR2 SVGEGT. With 3 bases clipped from V and 6 bases from J, the junction kept 16 bases outside the gene matches. The CDR3 loop spans 19 amino acids. The CDR3 coding sequence is TGTGCCAGCAGTTATAGGGCAACCGCCGGGACAGGGGGTTTTCAGCCCCAGCATTTT. This gives the protein CASSYRATAGTGGFQPQHF.

The V and J genes are TRBV4-1 and TRBJ1-6, with 9 bases identical to TRBD1. The CDR3 length is 13 residues. V trimming: 5 bases; J trimming: 14 bases; junction bases outside the gene matches: 7. CDR1 is MGHRA and CDR2 is YSYEKL in the germline V gene. Written as DNA, the CDR3 is TGCGCCAGCAGCGGCTGGACAGGGGAGACCCTCCACTTT. Translated: CASSGWTGETLHF.

V usage is TRBV4-3 and J usage is TRBJ2-3, with TRBD2 identical over 8 bases. Trimming removed 6 bases from V and 5 bases from J; junction bases left unmatched: 22. The germline gives CDR1 LGHNA, CDR2 YSLEER. CDR3 length: 19 amino acids. CDR3 in amino acids: CASRLKIRFGPGGGDTQYF. The CDR3 DNA sequence: TGCGCCAGCAGACTTAAGATTAGGTTCGGGCCGGGAGGGGGAGATACGCAGTATTTT.